Each of the 16 T cell receptor beta chains below was sequenced from the same sample in a study of Ad26.COV2.S vaccination and SARS-CoV-2 variants. This table comes from immunoSEQ multiplex PCR, and its TCRdb copy is limited to in-frame clones, with some not included. The data hold over 300,000 clones, with about 83% observed a single time. The treatment: 15 to 20 received Ad26.COV2.S at low or high dose, single or two shots; roughly five received placebo; per-sample allocation not given. Day 63 after the first vaccine or placebo injection was the time point for sampling. The sample was peripheral blood, taken in a trial of Ad26.COV2.S vaccine versus placebo. The receptors derive from a person aged 18-65 years who received the Ad26.COV2.S COVID-19 vaccine or a placebo.

The rearrangement links TRBV28 to TRBJ1-4; a possible D gene is TRBD1 (6 bases). CDR1 MDHEN and CDR2 SYDVKM come from the germline V gene. The CDR3 consists of 13 residues. Trimming pared 6 bases from V and 11 bases from J, leaving 16 bases between. CDR3: CASSLEGVPKLFF. The CDR3, as DNA: TGTGCCAGCAGCCTAGAGGGGGTGCCTAAACTGTTTTTT.

This clone has more than one count but fewer than ten. The J gene is TRBJ1-1, the V gene TRBV18; 7 nucleotides agree with TRBD1. The CDR3 sequence is 13 residues long. Looked up from germline, CDR1 is KGHSH and CDR2 is LQKENI. V was clipped by 5 bases and J by 3 bases; unmatched bases: 3. CDR3 sequence (DNA): TGTGCCAGCTCAAACACAGGGGACACTGAAGCTTTCTTT. It codes for CASSNTGDTEAFF.

The J gene is TRBJ2-2, the V gene TRBV10-1, with unresolved D. The CDR3 totals 14 residues. V dropped 1 base and J dropped 4 bases, with 7 bases sitting between them. CDR1 is WNHNN and CDR2 is SYGVQD in the germline V gene (reference sequence). Here the CDR3 DNA reads TGCGCCAGCAGTGAGTTTTCGGGCACCGGGGAGCTGTTTTTT. This encodes CASSEFSGTGELFF.

The DNA of the CDR3 is TGTGCCATCGTCAGGGGGGGAGGGTATGGCTACACCTTC. It specifies CAIVRGGGYGYTF. The V and J genes are TRBV6-6 and TRBJ1-2, with 7 nucleotides matching TRBD1. J lost 5 bases, V lost 10 bases, and 10 bases had no gene match. This CDR3 spans 13 amino acids. Germline assignment: CDR1 MNHNY and CDR2 SVGAGI (reference sequence).

The rearrangement uses TRBV9 and TRBJ2-3; 11 bases match TRBD2. CDR1 is SGDLS and CDR2 is YYNGEE in the germline V gene. V was pared by 1 base and J by 4 bases, with 2 bases of the junction left unmatched. This CDR3 is 15 amino acids long. The CDR3 loop reads CASSVIAGGPDTQYF. CDR3 bases: TGTGCCAGCAGCGTAATAGCGGGGGGGCCAGATACGCAGTATTTT.

The chain has TRBV3-1 (or the pseudogene TRBV3-2) and TRBJ2-5, with a tentative D call TRBD2 (5 bases). The V and J ends lost 0 bases and 13 bases respectively, with 18 bases between them. This CDR3 is built from 14 residues. Germline-derived CDR1 and CDR2 are LGHDT and YNNKEL (reference sequence). DNA for the CDR3: TGTGCCAGCAGCCAAGAGCCGGACTCGCTCGGTGGGTACTTC. Protein product: CASSQEPDSLGGYF.

The chain joins TRBV12-3 or TRBV12-4 to TRBJ1-2; D ambiguous. The V gene lost 3 bases and the J gene lost 10 bases, with 15 bases spanning the gap. CDR3 length: 13 amino acids. The CDR3 region has the DNA TGTGCCAGCAGTTTGACGGCTCTGCTTGTCTACACCTTC. Its translation: CASSLTALLVYTF.

This clone was seen a few times. This chain connects TRBV7-2 to TRBJ2-7, with 7 bases that match TRBD2. Germline CDR1 reads SGHTA; CDR2 reads FQGNSA. The CDR3 has 18 amino acids. V dropped 2 bases and J dropped 5; count of bases not matched to a gene: 18. CDR3 coding DNA: TGTGCCAGCAGCTTAAGGACGGGAACACACCGGCGGGGGAACGAGCAGTACTTC. Translation: CASSLRTGTHRRGNEQYF. Full variable domain (outside the CDR3, taken from reference TRBV7-2 and TRBJ2-7): GAGVSQSPSNKVTEKGKDVELRCDPISGHTALYWYRQSLGQGLEFLIYFQGNSAPDKSGLPSDRFSAERTGGSVSTLTIQRTQQEDSAVYLCASSLRTGTHRRGNEQYFGPGTRLTVT.

This clone came up once. The chain links TRBV20-1 to TRBJ1-2, with D maybe TRBD1 (5 bases). The germline gives CDR1 DFQATT, CDR2 SNEGSKA (reference sequence). Trimming stripped 7 bases from V and 8 bases from J, with 14 bases between. The CDR3 sequence is 11 residues long. CDR3: CSVGGSGGYTF. The CDR3, as DNA: TGCAGTGTTGGGGGATCGGGAGGCTACACCTTC.

The chain recombines TRBV11-2 with TRBJ1-2; D is unclear. Looked up from germline, CDR1 is SGHAT and CDR2 is FQNNGV. V was trimmed by 8 bases and J by 4 bases, leaving 17 bases between them. CDR3 length: 14 amino acids. As DNA, the CDR3 is TGTGCCAGCTCAGCTTTACGGGCCCTCTATGGCTACACCTTC. As protein: CASSALRALYGYTF.

The J gene is TRBJ1-2, the V gene TRBV18; no clear D gene. V was pared by 3 bases and J by 3 bases, with 14 bases between. This CDR3 spans 15 amino acids. Germline CDR1 and CDR2: KGHSH and LQKENI. CDR3 DNA: TGTGCCAGCTCACCTATGGGAACACCAGACTATGGCTACACCTTC. The encoded protein is CASSPMGTPDYGYTF.

CDR3 region: CASAGHSYGYTF. The DNA for the CDR3 is TGTGCCAGCGCGGGACACTCCTATGGCTACACCTTC. V and J are TRBV25-1 and TRBJ1-2; D might be TRBD1 (6 bases). The V gene lost 8 bases and the J gene lost 4 bases, with 11 bases spanning the gap. Germline V CDR1 and CDR2: MGHDK, SYGVNS. The CDR3 is made up of 12 amino acids.

The chain links TRBV7-9 to TRBJ2-7; tentative D call: TRBD1 (6 bases). CDR3 size: 13 residues. V was shortened by 6 bases and J by 6 bases, with 15 bases between the two germline ends. Germline assignment: CDR1 SEHNR and CDR2 FQNEAQ (reference sequence). CDR3 in DNA: TGTGCCAGCAGTAGGGACACCCGCCCCGAGCAGTACTTC. This encodes CASSRDTRPEQYF.

The CDR3 reads CASSHGRDYGYTF. The CDR3 region has the DNA TGTGCCAGCAGCCATGGGCGGGACTATGGCTACACCTTC. The chain links TRBV14 to TRBJ1-2; D not resolved. Germline V gene data show CDR1 as SGHDN and CDR2 as FVKESK. The V gene lost 3 bases and the J gene lost 3 bases, with 8 bases spanning the gap. The CDR3 totals 13 residues.

This sequence joins TRBV4-3 and TRBJ1-1; a weak D match, TRBD1 (5 bases). Germline V gene sequence: CDR1 LGHNA, CDR2 YSLEER. Trimming shortened V by 1 base and J by 1 base, and 13 bases separated the two germline ends. This CDR3 is built from 16 residues. CDR3 in amino acids: CASSQGGRGRNTEAFF. The CDR3, as DNA: TGCGCCAGCAGCCAAGGGGGACGAGGGAGGAACACTGAAGCTTTCTTT.

The chain is built from TRBV12-3 or TRBV12-4 and TRBJ1-1; possibly TRBD1 for D (5 bases). Trimming pared 5 bases from V and 2 bases from J, leaving 9 bases between. There are 13 residues in the CDR3. The chain's CDR3 is CASSSGGNTEAFF. The CDR3 bases are TGTGCCAGCAGTAGTGGGGGTAACACTGAAGCTTTCTTT.